The clone carrying this TCR beta chain was recorded at least ten times. Its antigen is not known. A read error is possible here, since a much larger clone lies one base away. Active ophthalmopathy (CAS at least 3, NOSPECS at least 4), lasting under 3 months. Lactation, pregnancy, uncontrolled infections and other autoimmune diseases were all grounds for excluding patients. The CDR3 is 13 residues long. For repertoire sequencing, the TCR beta CDR3 regions were amplified from RNA transcripts. HTBI-primed RT-PCR formed the first round, and a multiplex PCR formed the second. From the multiplex PCR reads, TCRdb called clonotypes with MiXCR, one entry per CDR3 protein. Among under 350,000 distinct CDR3 sequences, about a sixth were seen once, and the ten largest hold 9% to 15%. The data were taken from a study of Graves' ophthalmopathy and Graves' hyperthyroidism. Study-level findings and limits: Both a 70.59% sensitivity and an approximately 74% specificity characterized the model's predictions of ophthalmopathy progression. Among expanded thyroid clonotypes above 0.001 frequency, most also occurred in blood.

This clonotype was obtained from an adult man with Graves' ophthalmopathy. Material: peripheral blood. The rearrangement joins TRBV12-3 or TRBV12-4 to TRBJ2-7; the D is unclear. The CDR3 loop is CASGFGESYEQYF. The CDR3 coding sequence is TGTGCCAGCGGTTTTGGGGAATCCTACGAGCAGTACTTC.